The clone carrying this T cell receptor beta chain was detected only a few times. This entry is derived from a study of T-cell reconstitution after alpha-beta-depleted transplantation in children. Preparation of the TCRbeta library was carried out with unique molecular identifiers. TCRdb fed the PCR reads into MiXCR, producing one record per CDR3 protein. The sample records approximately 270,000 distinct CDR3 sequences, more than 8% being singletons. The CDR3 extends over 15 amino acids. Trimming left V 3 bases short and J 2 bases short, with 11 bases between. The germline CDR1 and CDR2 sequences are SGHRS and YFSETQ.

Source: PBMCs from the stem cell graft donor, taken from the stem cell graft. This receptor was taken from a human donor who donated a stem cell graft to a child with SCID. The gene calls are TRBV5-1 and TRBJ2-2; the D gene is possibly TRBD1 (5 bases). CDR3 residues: CASSSTRENTGELFF. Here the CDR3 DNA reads TGCGCCAGCAGCTCAACCAGGGAAAACACCGGGGAGCTGTTTTTT.